This TCR beta chain was captured by sequencing in a study of spatial heterogeneity in lung cancer. TCRdb called the 5' RACE reads again in MiXCR, with one record for every CDR3 protein. The table includes roughly 9,000 distinct CDR3 sequences, more than 5% detected once. Study-wide results and caveats: Counts of expanded intratumoral alpha and beta TCRs tracked tumor mutation counts.

This clonotype was found many times. The antigen is not known. As to time point: sample taken at primary tumor resection. The V gene lost 7 bases and the J gene lost 7 bases, with 21 bases spanning the gap. CDR3 length equals 15 residues. The germline gives CDR1 MDHEN, CDR2 SYDVKM. The chain uses TRBV28 and TRBJ2-3; TRBD1 or TRBD2 may be the D gene (5 bases each). Material: lung tumor tissue, obtained at surgery. This receptor was identified in a male donor with early-stage non-small cell lung cancer. CDR3 protein: CASIHLRDPQNTQYF. The DNA for the CDR3 is TGTGCCAGCATCCACCTCCGGGACCCGCAGAATACGCAGTATTTT.